This T cell receptor beta chain was recorded in a study of brain T cells in children with intractable seizures. Sequenced by immunoSEQ multiplex PCR; TCRdb stores in-frame clones only, minus some. The table records 110,000 or so clones, 94% of them present only once. Trimming cost V 1 base and J 2 bases, with 11 bases left between them. Germline V gene data show CDR1 as SQVTM and CDR2 as ANQGSEA. CDR3 length equals 14 residues. The chain carries TRBV29-1 and TRBJ1-1; D is uncertain. This clonotype originated in a boy younger than two with hemimegalencephaly and intractable seizures. Sequencing used peripheral blood, obtained at surgery. The CDR3: CSVEAAARNTEAFF. DNA of the CDR3: TGCAGCGTTGAAGCGGCAGCCCGAAACACTGAAGCTTTCTTT.